These 14 T cell receptor beta chains share one sample of origin, sequenced in a study of identical twins. One entry per CDR3 protein, called by TCRdb with MiXCR from the 5' RACE reads. The sample lists just over 500,000 distinct CDR3 sequences, 22% seen once, with 0.75% to 0.95% in the top ten. The data were also submitted as part of a second study, on T cells expressing NK-cell markers.

The sequenced sample consisted of CD4+ T cells sorted from blood. The receptor source for this set is a woman under 30 in good health.

This sequence joins TRBV6-1 and TRBJ2-1; D is undetermined. V gave up 6 bases and J gave up 0 bases, with 15 bases separating them. The CDR3 covers 16 residues. Germline V CDR1 and CDR2: MNHNS, SASEGT. CDR3 amino acids: CASSPPGSISYNEQFF. The CDR3 bases are TGTGCCAGCAGCCCCCCCGGAAGTATCTCCTACAATGAGCAGTTCTTC.

The rearrangement uses TRBV4-3 and TRBJ2-5; 7 bases align to TRBD1. This CDR3 has 15 residues. V gave up 1 base and J gave up 5 bases; unmatched junction bases: 7. Germline assignment: CDR1 LGHNA and CDR2 YSLEER. Here the CDR3 DNA reads TGCGCCAGCAGCCAAGTTCCACCGACAGGGGAGACCCAGTACTTC. Protein product: CASSQVPPTGETQYF.

This clonotype was picked up many times. CDR3 bases: TGTGCCATCAGTGAAGGAGTGCGGAGTACGCAGTATTTT. Its translation: CAISEGVRSTQYF. The chain has TRBV10-3 and TRBJ2-3; D not certain. Germline values: CDR1 ENHRY, CDR2 SYGVKD. The CDR3 totals 13 residues. Trimming shortened V by 3 bases and J by 8 bases, and 12 bases separated the two germline ends.

This clonotype was detected many times. This sequence joins TRBV6-1 and TRBJ1-5; D remains unclear. Looked up from germline, CDR1 is MNHNS and CDR2 is SASEGT. Trimming stripped 6 bases from V and 3 bases from J, with 6 bases between. The CDR3 runs 12 residues. The CDR3 reads CASSRDNQPQHF. CDR3 bases: TGTGCCAGCAGCCGGGACAATCAGCCCCAGCATTTT.

In its sample, this clonotype was seen a few times. The V call is TRBV10-3, the J call TRBJ1-1; 7 bases are shared with TRBD1. Trimming took 5 bases from V and 1 from J; bases not matched to a gene: 4. Germline V gene lookup returns CDR1 ENHRY and CDR2 SYGVKD. This CDR3 is 14 amino acids long. The CDR3 DNA follows: TGTGCCATCAGTACCGGGACAGCGAACACTGAAGCTTTCTTT. As protein: CAISTGTANTEAFF.

This clonotype was counted a few times. The chain carries TRBV20-1 and TRBJ2-2; D perhaps matches TRBD2 (7 bases). CDR1 is DFQATT, CDR2 SNEGSKA, per germline (reference sequence). Trimming shortened V by 5 bases and J by 7 bases, and 17 bases separated the two germline ends. The CDR3 consists of 14 residues. CDR3 bases: TGCAGTGCTCCTCTCGGGGGGCCAGTCGGGGAGCTGTTTTTT. Amino acids: CSAPLGGPVGELFF.

This clonotype was seen many times. The gene calls are TRBV5-1 and TRBJ2-1; D is possibly TRBD1 (6 bases). Looked up from germline, CDR1 is SGHRS and CDR2 is YFSETQ. Deletions cut 5 bases from V and 5 bases from J, with 11 bases between. CDR3 length: 13 amino acids. This CDR3 reads CASRLGQNNEQFF. CDR3 in DNA: TGCGCCAGCAGGCTCGGACAGAACAATGAGCAGTTCTTC. The entire variable domain, with the rest obtained from reference TRBV5-1 and TRBJ2-1, is as follows: KAGVTQTPRYLIKTRGQQVTLSCSPISGHRSVSWYQQTPGQGLQFLFEYFSETQRNKGNFPGRFSGRQFSNSRSEMNVSTLELGDSALYLCASRLGQNNEQFFGPGTRLTVL.

V and J are TRBV4-3 and TRBJ2-7; D is unclear. The germline V and J ends were trimmed by 0 bases and 5 bases, with 17 bases remaining between them. Germline V gene data show CDR1 as LGHNA and CDR2 as YSLEER. The CDR3 covers 16 residues. CDR3 in amino acids: CASSQDDGPGRNEQYF. The CDR3 coding sequence is TGCGCCAGCAGCCAAGATGACGGCCCCGGGCGCAACGAGCAGTACTTC.

The genes are TRBV9 and TRBJ2-5; TRBD2 might be the D (6 bases). The CDR3 has 15 residues. Germline CDR1 SGDLS, CDR2 YYNGEE. V was shortened by 3 bases and J by 1 base, with 13 bases between the two germline ends. The CDR3 DNA reads as TGTGCCAGCAGCGCGGGAGAGGAGTTCCAAGAGACCCAGTACTTC. Its protein is CASSAGEEFQETQYF.

The V and J genes are TRBV7-9 and TRBJ1-2; tentatively, D is TRBD1 (5 bases). Germline loops: CDR1 SEHNR, CDR2 FQNEAQ (reference sequence). Trimming left V 4 bases short and J 5 bases short, with 14 bases between. This CDR3 region has 14 residues. CDR3 sequence (DNA): TGTGCCAGCAGCTCCTTGACAGTTCTATATGGCTACACCTTC. It translates to CASSSLTVLYGYTF.

This clonotype was picked up many times. The V gene is TRBV12-3 or TRBV12-4, the J gene TRBJ1-1; D might be TRBD1 (6 bases). The ends were cut back, 5 bases at V and 10 bases at J, with 17 bases in the middle. The CDR3 spans 13 residues. In nucleotides, the CDR3 is TGTGCCAGCAGTGTCATGGGGGGCGCGTCAGCTTTCTTT. Residues: CASSVMGGASAFF.

J is TRBJ2-7 and V is TRBV20-1; D might be TRBD2 (6 bases). Deletions cut 6 bases from V and 2 bases from J, with 11 bases between. This CDR3 has 12 residues. Looked up from germline, CDR1 is DFQATT and CDR2 is SNEGSKA (reference sequence). The CDR3 coding sequence is TGCAGTGCCGTAGCGGACGCCTACGAGCAGTACTTC. Protein product: CSAVADAYEQYF.

V usage is TRBV5-5 and J usage is TRBJ2-5; D may match TRBD1 or TRBD2 (5 bases each). Per the germline V gene, CDR1 is SGHKS and CDR2 is YYEKEE (reference sequence). Trimming pared 4 bases from V and 5 bases from J, leaving 18 bases between. CDR3 size: 15 residues. In DNA form, the CDR3 reads TGTGCCAGCAGCCCCCGGACGGTCGGGGACGAGACCCAGTACTTC. Its translation is CASSPRTVGDETQYF.

This clonotype has only a few counts. V gene TRBV7-2 combines with J gene TRBJ2-7; no clear D. Germline lookup yields CDR1 SGHTA and CDR2 FQGNSA. This CDR3 spans 15 amino acids. V lost 5 bases to trimming and J lost 0 bases, with 14 bases between them. This CDR3 reads CASSAVGSPSYEQYF. The CDR3 bases are TGTGCCAGCAGCGCAGTCGGGTCCCCCTCCTACGAGCAGTACTTC.